The rows below give T cell receptor beta chains drawn from one sample of a study of Graves' ophthalmopathy and Graves' hyperthyroidism. One entry per CDR3 protein, called by TCRdb with MiXCR from the multiplex PCR reads. Of fewer than 650,000 distinct CDR3 sequences listed, approximately 21% are singletons. Specimen: peripheral blood. The receptor set was obtained from a woman under 30 with stable Graves' hyperthyroidism. Some clones in this sample may be carry-over from other donors' samples. CDR3s include the opening cysteine and the closing phenylalanine or tryptophan. The D gene is left open where the match is weak. The listing skips clone size in some rows; elsewhere it reads once, few, many or a size class.

j_call d_call v_call clone_size cdr3_aa cdr3_nt
TRBJ2-2 . TRBV5-1 many CASIRDWNTGELFF TGCGCCAGCATCCGCGACTGGAACACCGGGGAGCTGTTTTTT
TRBJ2-7 . TRBV6-5 . CASSYPTDQGYEQYF TGTGCCAGCAGTTACCCGACTGATCAGGGATACGAGCAGTACTTC
TRBJ1-5 . TRBV19 . CASSSRRENQPQHF TGTGCCAGTAGTTCTAGACGGGAAAATCAGCCCCAGCATTTT
TRBJ2-7 TRBD2 TRBV6-5 . CASSYGTSSSYEQYF TGTGCCAGCAGTTACGGGACTAGCTCGTCCTACGAGCAGTACTTC
TRBJ2-7 TRBD1 TRBV28 . CASSPIGQGAHEQYF TGTGCCAGCAGTCCTATTGGACAGGGGGCCCACGAGCAGTACTTC
TRBJ2-7 . TRBV20-1 many CSARDAQRAYEQYF TGCAGTGCTCGAGACGCCCAACGGGCCTACGAGCAGTACTTC
TRBJ1-2 TRBD1 TRBV20-1 many CSAPKQGDYGYTF TGCAGTGCTCCCAAACAGGGGGACTATGGCTACACCTTC
TRBJ1-2 . TRBV7-8 . CASSLAQSNYGYTF TGTGCCAGCAGCTTAGCACAGAGTAACTATGGCTACACCTTC
TRBJ2-7 . TRBV12-3/TRBV12-4 many CASSLSRISWYEQYF TGTGCCAGCAGTTTATCTCGTATATCGTGGTACGAGCAGTACTTC
TRBJ1-5 . TRBV6-2/TRBV6-3 many CASSPWGPTAGGDQPQHF TGTGCCAGCAGCCCATGGGGCCCGACGGCCGGGGGCGATCAGCCCCAGCATTTT
TRBJ2-2 . TRBV4-1 . CASSQQQTTGELFF TGCGCCAGCAGCCAACAGCAAACCACCGGGGAGCTGTTTTTT
TRBJ2-7 TRBD2 TRBV11-1 . CASSSRTSRNSYEQYF TGTGCCAGCAGCTCCAGGACTAGCCGGAACTCCTACGAGCAGTACTTC
TRBJ2-7 . TRBV11-2 many CASSFLTNEQYF TGTGCCAGCAGCTTCCTCACCAACGAGCAGTACTTC
TRBJ2-7 . TRBV6-2/TRBV6-3 . CASSYSSCWGAGQGSYEQYF TGTGCCAGCAGTTACTCGTCGTGCTGGGGTGCGGGACAAGGCTCCTACGAGCAGTACTTC
TRBJ1-5 . TRBV28 few CASSLHTGVDQPQHF TGTGCCAGCAGTTTGCACACGGGGGTAGATCAGCCCCAGCATTTT
TRBJ2-2 TRBD2 TRBV5-1 . CASSNPGLAGYGELFF TGCGCCAGCAGTAACCCGGGACTAGCGGGATACGGGGAGCTGTTTTTT
TRBJ2-5 . TRBV20-1 many CSASTATQETQYF TGCAGTGCTAGTACGGCTACCCAAGAGACCCAGTACTTC
TRBJ1-6 TRBD1 TRBV12-3/TRBV12-4 many CASSTGGLGNRDSPLHF TGTGCCAGCAGCACAGGGGGCCTCGGGAATAGAGATTCACCCCTCCACTTT
TRBJ1-6 . TRBV15 many CATSRDSGPGVNSPLHF TGTGCCACCAGCAGAGATTCAGGTCCGGGGGTAAATTCACCCCTCCACTTT
TRBJ2-7 . TRBV3-1 . CASSPYETVKGGEQYF TGTGCCAGCAGCCCCTACGAGACTGTGAAGGGAGGCGAGCAGTACTTC
TRBJ1-6 . TRBV6-1 few CASSGFGGNNSPLHF TGTGCCAGCAGTGGGTTCGGGGGAAATAATTCACCCCTCCACTTT
TRBJ1-1 . TRBV6-1 many CASSAGTEAFF TGTGCCAGCTCCGCGGGCACTGAAGCTTTCTTT
TRBJ2-5 . TRBV7-9 . CASSSREKGRETQYF TGTGCCAGCAGCTCCCGTGAGAAGGGGAGGGAGACCCAGTACTTC
TRBJ1-6 . TRBV9 many CASSVSGWVGNSPLHF TGTGCCAGCAGCGTCTCAGGGTGGGTTGGTAATTCACCCCTCCACTTT
TRBJ2-2 TRBD1 TRBV12-3/TRBV12-4 . CASNHQGRGKVGELFF TGTGCCAGCAATCATCAGGGCAGGGGGAAAGTCGGGGAGCTGTTTTTT
TRBJ1-2 . TRBV6-5 many CASSSQGGPNYGYTF TGTGCCAGCAGTTCCCAGGGCGGGCCCAACTATGGCTACACCTTC
TRBJ2-2 . TRBV12-3/TRBV12-4 many CASSSRTVSNTGELFF TGTGCCAGCAGTTCCCGGACCGTCTCGAACACCGGGGAGCTGTTTTTT
TRBJ2-7 TRBD1 TRBV6-1 many CASSSRDRAYEQYF TGTGCCAGCAGTAGCCGGGACAGGGCCTACGAGCAGTACTTC
TRBJ2-2 . TRBV12-3/TRBV12-4 many CASSLTGSGGELFF TGTGCCAGCAGTCTTACAGGGTCTGGCGGGGAGCTGTTTTTT
TRBJ2-5 TRBD1 TRBV19 many CASSIETGKVGKETQYF TGTGCCAGTAGTATAGAGACAGGGAAGGTGGGGAAAGAGACCCAGTACTTC
TRBJ1-6 . TRBV11-2 . CASSLETVGNSPLHF TGTGCCAGCAGCTTAGAGACAGTAGGGAATTCACCCCTCCACTTT
TRBJ1-5 . TRBV29-1 many CSVEAGGNQPQHF TGCAGCGTTGAAGCGGGGGGTAATCAGCCCCAGCATTTT
TRBJ1-5 . TRBV6-2/TRBV6-3 many CASRQAGPQHF TGTGCCAGCCGGCAGGCGGGGCCCCAGCATTTT
TRBJ2-7 . TRBV27 many CASSLGTTVSYEQYF TGTGCCAGCAGTCTTGGGACAACGGTTTCCTACGAGCAGTACTTC
TRBJ2-7 TRBD2 TRBV2 many CASSDAGRSSYEQYF TGTGCCAGCAGTGATGCCGGGAGGAGCTCCTACGAGCAGTACTTC
TRBJ2-7 . TRBV28 many CATEGAYEQYF TGTGCCACCGAGGGAGCATACGAGCAGTACTTC
TRBJ1-2 . TRBV4-3 few CASSHIGGSVNYGYTF TGCGCCAGCAGCCATATAGGGGGATCCGTTAACTATGGCTACACCTTC
TRBJ1-5 . TRBV24-1 many CATSDPGLNQPQHF TGTGCCACCAGTGACCCCGGATTGAATCAGCCCCAGCATTTT
TRBJ1-1 . TRBV5-1 . CASSFSPDTEAFF TGCGCCAGCAGCTTTAGCCCCGACACTGAAGCTTTCTTT
TRBJ1-5 . TRBV6-5 many CASRASRAGSNQPQHF TGTGCCAGCAGGGCCTCGAGGGCGGGTAGCAATCAGCCCCAGCATTTT
TRBJ1-1 . TRBV4-1 many CASSQDTVSPTEAFF TGCGCCAGCAGCCAAGATACGGTTTCACCAACTGAAGCTTTCTTT
TRBJ1-6 . TRBV6-1 many CASRKDGNSPLHF TGTGCCAGCAGAAAGGACGGAAATTCACCCCTCCACTTT
TRBJ1-1 . TRBV6-1 . CASSEFGFGTEAFF TGTGCCAGCAGTGAATTCGGTTTCGGCACTGAAGCTTTCTTT